This T cell receptor beta chain is drawn from a study of PD-1 blockade in classical Hodgkin lymphoma. Study-level information: The study gave patients nivolumab 3 mg/kg intravenously every 2 weeks. Study results and limitations: Lower baseline TCR diversity was reported for newly diagnosed patients than for healthy donors. Only CD4+ TCR diversity, not CD8+, had risen significantly by C4D1.

The V gene lost 5 bases and the J gene lost 0 bases, with 12 bases spanning the gap. The germline V gene encodes CDR1 SGHRS and CDR2 YFSETQ. The CDR3 consists of 15 residues. This clone was observed a single time. Its antigen is currently unknown. Brentuximab vedotin exposure varied among the patients, all of whom had relapsed after autologous stem cell transplantation. Responses achieved at best were complete response, partial response or progressive disease. Libraries were prepared by immunoSEQ multiplex PCR; TCRdb keeps only in-frame clonotypes and omits some of them. The data contain more than 30,000 clones, over 60% of them singletons.

The rearrangement links TRBV5-1 to TRBJ2-1, with unresolved D. The source of this sequence is a human donor with classical Hodgkin lymphoma. The material was peripheral blood mononuclear cells (PBMCs), obtained before the second cycle of nivolumab. The CDR3 bases are TGCGCCAGCAGTTTCGACTGGAGCTCCTACAATGAGCAGTTCTTC. Its protein product is CASSFDWSSYNEQFF.